These 20 T cell receptor beta chains were sequenced from one sample in a study of spatial heterogeneity in lung cancer. The antigens for these receptors are not known. Noted time point: sample taken at primary tumor resection. Study-wide results and limits: Mutation tallies in tumors tracked expanded intratumoral alpha and beta TCR counts.

TCRdb itself ran the 5' RACE reads through MiXCR, one entry per CDR3 protein. The sample lists about 100,000 distinct CDR3 sequences, 3.5% to 5% occurring once. The source material was lung tumor tissue, sampled at surgery. The receptors shown here come from a male donor with early-stage non-small cell lung cancer.

This clonotype has more than one count but fewer than ten. The gene calls are TRBV3-1 and TRBJ2-1, with TRBD2 matching 9 bases. CDR3 length: 15 amino acids. V lost 4 bases and J lost 7; bases outside the gene matches: 8. Germline CDR1 and CDR2: LGHDT and YNNKEL (reference sequence). CDR3 region: CASSRVASGANEQFF. In nucleotides, the CDR3 is TGTGCCAGCAGCCGAGTAGCTAGCGGGGCTAATGAGCAGTTCTTC.

This clonotype was recorded at least ten times. The chain links TRBV7-9 to TRBJ2-5, with TRBD1 matching over 8 bases. Germline values: CDR1 SEHNR, CDR2 FQNEAQ (reference sequence). This CDR3 is built from 15 residues. V gave up 1 base and J gave up 4 bases; unmatched junction bases: 5. The CDR3 DNA reads TGTGCCAGCAGCTTAGTCGGACAGGGTAGAGAGACCCAGTACTTC. This translates into CASSLVGQGRETQYF.

This clonotype was found many times. The gene calls are TRBV6-1 and TRBJ1-5; D not resolved. Germline CDR1 is MNHNS and CDR2 is SASEGT. Trimming cost V 3 bases and J 7 bases, with 10 bases left between them. CDR3 length: 13 amino acids. The CDR3 protein is CASSETVGQPQHF. Written as DNA, the CDR3 is TGTGCCAGCAGTGAGACGGTGGGACAGCCCCAGCATTTT.

This clonotype was counted at least ten times. The V gene is TRBV4-2, the J gene TRBJ2-7; D may be TRBD2 (6 bases). This CDR3 is 15 amino acids long. V was clipped by 5 bases and J by 4 bases, with 18 bases between them. Germline CDR1 reads LGHNA; CDR2 reads YNFKEQ. CDR3 coding DNA: TGTGCCAGCAGCGAAGCCCTAGGACTAAGGTACGAGCAGTACTTC. Residues: CASSEALGLRYEQYF.

With respect to this clonotype: Just one base apart from a much larger clone, this may be a read error. The chain has TRBV7-8 and TRBJ2-1; the match to TRBD2 covers 16 bases. The V gene's germline CDR1 is SGHVS and CDR2 FQNEAQ. CDR3 length equals 17 residues. CDR3 sequence: CASSPPGLAGGTNKQFF. The CDR3 DNA follows: TGTGCCAGCAGCCCCCCGGGACTAGCGGGAGGGACCAATAAGCAGTTCTTC.

This clonotype showed up many times. V is TRBV7-9 and J is TRBJ1-6; unclear D gene. V lost 6 bases and J 9 bases, leaving 12 bases between the germline ends. CDR1 is SEHNR and CDR2 is FQNEAQ in the germline V gene (reference sequence). The CDR3 contains 13 residues. The CDR3 loop is CASSLNLGSPLHF. The CDR3 DNA follows: TGTGCCAGCAGTCTTAACTTAGGTTCACCCCTCCACTTT.

This clonotype was detected many times. The rearrangement links TRBV6-1 to TRBJ2-7; D is possibly TRBD2 (6 bases). From germline, CDR1 is MNHNS and CDR2 SASEGT. The CDR3 extends over 14 amino acids. Trimming took 3 bases from V and 5 from J, leaving 14 bases between them. The CDR3 region is CASSDGGVLNEQYF. In DNA form, the CDR3 reads TGTGCCAGCAGTGATGGCGGGGTTCTTAACGAGCAGTACTTC.

At least ten counts were recorded for this clonotype. This chain links TRBV12-3 or TRBV12-4 with TRBJ1-1; unclear D gene. This CDR3 comprises 14 residues. V was trimmed by 3 bases and J by 0 bases, leaving 8 bases between them. In DNA form, the CDR3 reads TGTGCCAGCAGTTTGGCCAGACTGAACACTGAAGCTTTCTTT. It yields the protein CASSLARLNTEAFF.

This clonotype was observed many times. The V call is TRBV2, the J call TRBJ2-1; perhaps TRBD1 as D (6 bases). CDR1 SNHLY and CDR2 FYNNEI come from the germline V gene. Deletions cut 10 bases from V and 3 bases from J, with 13 bases between. This CDR3 is built from 13 residues. The CDR3 DNA reads TGTGCCATCGAGACAGGCGACTACAATGAGCAGTTCTTC. Its translation: CAIETGDYNEQFF.

This clonotype was detected ten times or more. The chain carries TRBV20-1 and TRBJ1-5; D possibly corresponds to TRBD1 (5 bases). CDR1 and CDR2 from the germline V gene are DFQATT and SNEGSKA (reference sequence). This CDR3 comprises 12 residues. V was cut by 3 bases and J by 12 bases, with 15 bases left in between. CDR3 nucleotides: TGCAGTGCTAGTTCCCCGCAGGGTTACCAGCATTTT. Its protein product is CSASSPQGYQHF.

This clonotype came up many times. This chain uses TRBV4-1 with TRBJ1-2; TRBD1 matches at 8 bases. This CDR3 comprises 15 residues. The germline V gene has CDR1 MGHRA and CDR2 YSYEKL. The trim removed 4 bases at V and 8 bases at J, leaving 12 bases unmatched. The DNA of the CDR3 is TGCGCCAGCAGCCCGATCGCACTTCAGGGGGCCGGCTACACCTTC. This encodes CASSPIALQGAGYTF.

This clonotype was recorded many times. The gene calls are TRBV6-1 and TRBJ2-1; D perhaps matches TRBD2 (5 bases). The germline V gene has CDR1 MNHNS and CDR2 SASEGT. Trimming left V 6 bases short and J 4 bases short, with 7 bases between. The CDR3 runs 12 residues. The CDR3 DNA sequence: TGTGCCAGCAGACTAGATTACAATGAGCAGTTCTTC. The encoded protein is CASRLDYNEQFF.

The sample holds many counts of this clonotype. This chain links TRBV11-2 with TRBJ1-2; D remains unclear. V lost 5 bases and J lost 4, with 8 bases in between. The CDR3 extends over 12 amino acids. The germline V gene has CDR1 SGHAT and CDR2 FQNNGV. CDR3 in amino acids: CASSPMTYGYTF. Written as DNA, the CDR3 is TGTGCCAGCAGCCCGATGACCTATGGCTACACCTTC.

This clonotype occurred many times. The chain uses TRBV12-3 or TRBV12-4 and TRBJ1-5, with D perhaps TRBD1 (5 bases). The V gene lost 8 bases and the J gene lost 4 bases, with 18 bases spanning the gap. The CDR3 runs to 15 residues. This chain's CDR3 is CASSLGTPGNQPQHF. The DNA for the CDR3 is TGTGCCAGCTCCCTGGGGACCCCTGGGAATCAGCCCCAGCATTTT.

This clonotype was recorded at least ten times. This chain uses TRBV5-1 with TRBJ1-1; maybe TRBD1 (6 bases). V was pared by 3 bases and J by 3 bases, with 12 bases between. Germline-derived CDR1 and CDR2 are SGHRS and YFSETQ. CDR3 length: 14 residues. As DNA, the CDR3 is TGCGCCAGCAGCTCAGGACAGATGTACACTGAAGCTTTCTTT. It specifies CASSSGQMYTEAFF.

This clonotype was observed a handful of times. The chain is built from TRBV6-6 and TRBJ1-4; D possibly corresponds to TRBD1 (5 bases). Germline V lookup: CDR1 MNHNY, CDR2 SVGAGI (reference sequence). The CDR3 is 14 amino acids. Trimming shortened V by 6 bases and J by 8 bases, and 16 bases separated the two germline ends. DNA of the CDR3: TGTGCCAGCAGCCCCCTAAGGGGAGGAGAAAAACTGTTTTTT. This gives the protein CASSPLRGGEKLFF.

This clonotype was seen a handful of times. This chain links TRBV20-1 with TRBJ1-2, with TRBD1 as a possible D gene (5 bases). The germline CDR1 and CDR2 sequences are DFQATT and SNEGSKA (reference sequence). The CDR3 is made up of 15 amino acids. V lost 1 base to trimming and J lost 5 bases, with 17 bases between them. The CDR3: CSARARETHPYGYTF. DNA for the CDR3: TGCAGTGCTAGAGCCAGGGAAACCCACCCATATGGCTACACCTTC.

This clonotype was observed at least ten times. V and J are TRBV6-6 and TRBJ2-1; TRBD2 matches 12 bases. Losses at the gene ends were 6 bases for V and 5 bases for J; bases not matched to a gene: 8. The CDR3 has 16 residues. CDR1 is MNHNY and CDR2 is SVGAGI in the germline V gene (reference sequence). CDR3: CASRSTSGSPNNEQFF. The CDR3, as DNA: TGTGCCAGCAGGTCGACTAGCGGGAGTCCGAACAATGAGCAGTTCTTC.

This clonotype appeared many times. The chain is built from TRBV7-6 and TRBJ2-1; possible D gene TRBD2, 6 bases. The V end was cut by 1 base, the J end by 0 bases, with 19 bases between. The CDR3 is 19 residues long. Germline-derived CDR1 and CDR2 are SGHVS and FNYEAQ. In DNA form, the CDR3 reads TGTGCCAGCAGCTTAGTTCTGGGGGTAGCGGCCGGCTCCTACAATGAGCAGTTCTTC. It specifies CASSLVLGVAAGSYNEQFF.

This clonotype was seen ten or more times. The chain has TRBV30 and TRBJ2-6; D gene uncertain. Between the trimmed V and J ends, which lost 5 bases and 0 bases, there was a span of 17 bases. CDR1 is GTSNPN and CDR2 is SVGIG in the germline V gene (reference sequence). There are 17 residues in the CDR3. The CDR3 DNA reads TGTGCCTGGGTCCCCAGGCACTTCCTCTCTGGGGCCAACGTCCTGACTTTC. As protein: CAWVPRHFLSGANVLTF. The whole variable domain, remainder taken from reference TRBV30 and TRBJ2-6, is SQTIHQWPATLVQPVGSPLSLECTVEGTSNPNLYWYRQAAGRGLQLLFYSVGIGQISSEVPQNLSASRPQDRQFILSSKKLLLSDSGFYLCAWVPRHFLSGANVLTFGAGSRLTVL.